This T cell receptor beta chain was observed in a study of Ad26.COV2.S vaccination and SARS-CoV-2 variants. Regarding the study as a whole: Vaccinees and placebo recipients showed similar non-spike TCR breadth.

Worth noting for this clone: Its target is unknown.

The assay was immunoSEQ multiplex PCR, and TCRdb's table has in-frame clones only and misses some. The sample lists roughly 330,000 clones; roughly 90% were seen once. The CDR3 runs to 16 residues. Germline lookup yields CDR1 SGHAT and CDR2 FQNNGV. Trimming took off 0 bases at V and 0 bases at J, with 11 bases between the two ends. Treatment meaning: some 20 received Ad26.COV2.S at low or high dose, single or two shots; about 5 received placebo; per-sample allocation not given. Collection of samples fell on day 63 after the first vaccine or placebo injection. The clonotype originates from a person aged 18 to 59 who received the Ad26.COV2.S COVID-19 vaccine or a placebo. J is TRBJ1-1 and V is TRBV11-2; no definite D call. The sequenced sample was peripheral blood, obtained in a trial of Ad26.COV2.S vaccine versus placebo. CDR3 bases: TGTGCCAGCAGCTTAGATCTCCTCGACATGAACACTGAAGCTTTCTTT. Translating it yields CASSLDLLDMNTEAFF. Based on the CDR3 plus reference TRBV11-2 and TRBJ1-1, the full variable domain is EAGVAQSPRYKIIEKRQSVAFWCNPISGHATLYWYQQILGQGPKLLIQFQNNGVVDDSQLPKDRFSAERLKGVDSTLKIQPAKLEDSAVYLCASSLDLLDMNTEAFFGQGTRLTVV.